These 11 T cell receptor beta chains came from one sample sequenced in a study of human T cells and chemical hapten exposure. Time point of the sample: healthy volunteer bleed at 6 weeks. The authors' total RNA extraction used unfractionated whole blood. TCRdb re-called the RACE reads through MiXCR, storing one row per CDR3 protein. The sample holds 65,000 or so distinct CDR3 sequences, approximately 6.2% seen once. Material: whole blood. These receptors were obtained from a female donor in good health. Some clones in this sample may be carry-over from other donors' samples.

The genes are TRBV4-3 and TRBJ2-7, with 8 bases that match TRBD1. This CDR3 comprises 16 residues. Germline V gene sequence: CDR1 LGHNA, CDR2 YSLEER. V shed 0 bases, J shed 10 bases, and the junction held 14 bases outside the gene matches. CDR3 protein: CASSQDYGRGRTGQYF. CDR3 bases: TGCGCCAGCAGCCAAGATTATGGCAGGGGGCGCACAGGCCAGTACTTC.

This clonotype occurred many times. The chain is built from TRBV2 and TRBJ1-1; 7 bases are a match to TRBD1. The junction had 7 bases not matched to a gene; V was cut back by 4 bases and J by 2 bases. Germline V gives CDR1 SNHLY, CDR2 FYNNEI. This CDR3 contains 15 residues. The CDR3 nucleotides read TGTGCCAGCAGTGTAGGGACAGTGGGCAACACTGAAGCTTTCTTT. Translation gives CASSVGTVGNTEAFF.

This clonotype was seen many times. This chain uses TRBV7-9 with TRBJ2-7; D gene unclear. Trimming took off 1 base at V and 4 bases at J, with 2 bases between the two ends. Germline assignment: CDR1 SEHNR and CDR2 FQNEAQ (reference sequence). The CDR3 sequence is 11 residues long. CDR3 coding DNA: TGTGCCAGCAGCTTAGAGTACGAGCAGTACTTC. This sequence encodes CASSLEYEQYF.

There are many counts of this clonotype. This chain links TRBV6-6 with TRBJ2-3, with 8 bases that match TRBD1. Germline V gene data show CDR1 as MNHNY and CDR2 as SVGAGI (reference sequence). The V gene end was trimmed by 2 bases and the J gene end by 3 bases; junction bases not matched to a gene: 10. The CDR3 loop spans 17 amino acids. The CDR3 loop is CASSYPFRTGQTDTQYF. For the CDR3, the DNA is TGTGCCAGCAGTTACCCTTTCAGGACAGGGCAGACAGATACGCAGTATTTT.

The chain couples TRBV28 to TRBJ2-3; 8 bases are shared with TRBD2. Germline CDR1 MDHEN, CDR2 SYDVKM. The CDR3 runs 14 residues. The J segment lost 3 bases and the V segment lost 3 bases, leaving 2 bases of the junction unmatched. The CDR3: CASSFASGTDTQYF. The CDR3 DNA follows: TGTGCCAGCAGTTTCGCTAGCGGGACAGATACGCAGTATTTT.

This clonotype was seen ten or more times. The chain has TRBV10-3 and TRBJ2-5, with a possible D match to TRBD2 (5 bases). CDR1 is ENHRY and CDR2 is SYGVKD in the germline V gene. V lost 4 bases and J 1 base, leaving 13 bases between the germline ends. This CDR3 has 15 residues. The DNA of the CDR3 is TGTGCCATCAGTGCATACGTCGGGGTCCAAGAGACCCAGTACTTC. Encoded protein: CAISAYVGVQETQYF.

The gene calls are TRBV7-6 and TRBJ2-1, with D possibly being TRBD1 (6 bases). The V end lost 5 bases, the J end lost 2 bases, and 13 bases lay between the germline ends. This CDR3 has 15 amino acids. CDR1 and CDR2 from the germline V gene are SGHVS and FNYEAQ. The CDR3 nucleotides read TGTGCCAGCAGCCCAGCAGGGGTAGCCTACAATGAGCAGTTCTTC. Protein sequence: CASSPAGVAYNEQFF.

This clonotype has at least ten counts. This chain joins TRBV3-1 and TRBJ2-7; TRBD2 matches 10 bases. Germline V gene lookup returns CDR1 LGHDT and CDR2 YNNKEL (reference sequence). The CDR3 length is 15 residues. The V segment lost 4 bases and the J segment 6 bases; nucleotides outside the gene matches: 9. The CDR3 DNA sequence: TGTGCCAGCAGCCCCCTAGGGACTAGCGAGTCCGAGCAGTACTTC. It yields the protein CASSPLGTSESEQYF.

The chain carries TRBV4-3 and TRBJ1-5; 9 nucleotides match TRBD1. This CDR3 is built from 16 residues. Germline CDR1 is LGHNA and CDR2 is YSLEER. V shed 0 bases and J 5 bases; nucleotides not matched to a gene: 5. In DNA form, the CDR3 reads TGCGCCAGCAGCCAAGATCGGGGACAGGGCCATCAGCCCCAGCATTTT. Translating gives CASSQDRGQGHQPQHF.

The chain combines TRBV7-9 with TRBJ2-7; 8 bases are shared with TRBD2. V lost 5 bases, J lost 6 bases, and 12 bases stayed unmatched. The germline V gene has CDR1 SEHNR and CDR2 FQNEAQ (reference sequence). The CDR3 is 15 residues long. Written as DNA, the CDR3 is TGTGCCAGCAGCACCCAACCGGGACTAGGAGGCGAGCAGTACTTC. Its translation is CASSTQPGLGGEQYF.

This clonotype occurred a few times. The rearrangement links TRBV2 to TRBJ1-2; maybe TRBD1 (5 bases). The V and J ends lost 0 bases and 8 bases respectively, with 10 bases between them. Germline CDR1 SNHLY, CDR2 FYNNEI. This CDR3 contains 13 residues. The DNA of the CDR3 is TGTGCCAGCAGTGAAGCGGGGGGAGAGGGCTACACCTTC. Amino acids: CASSEAGGEGYTF.